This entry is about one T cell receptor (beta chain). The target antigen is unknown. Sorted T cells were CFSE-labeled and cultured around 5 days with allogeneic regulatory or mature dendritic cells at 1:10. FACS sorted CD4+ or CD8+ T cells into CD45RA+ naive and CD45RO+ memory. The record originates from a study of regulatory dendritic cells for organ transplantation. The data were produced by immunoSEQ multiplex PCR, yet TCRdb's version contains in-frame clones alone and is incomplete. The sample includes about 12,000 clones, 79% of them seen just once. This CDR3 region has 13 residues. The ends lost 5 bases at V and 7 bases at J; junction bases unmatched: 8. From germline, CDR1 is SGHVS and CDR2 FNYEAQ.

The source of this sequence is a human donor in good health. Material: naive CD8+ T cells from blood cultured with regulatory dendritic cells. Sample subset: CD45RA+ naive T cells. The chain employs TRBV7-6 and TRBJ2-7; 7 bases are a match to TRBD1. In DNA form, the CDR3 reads TGTGCCAGCAGCCTAGACAGGGTGAGTGAGCAGTACTTC. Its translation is CASSLDRVSEQYF.